These 25 T cell receptor beta chains were all obtained from the same sample, sequenced in a study of blood T cell repertoires in COVID-19. Assay: immunoSEQ multiplex PCR; the TCRdb copy retains only in-frame clones and omits some. This table has roughly 120,000 clones, about 88% appearing once. Sequenced material: peripheral blood. These receptors originate from a woman aged 70-85 years who had recovered from COVID-19.

This clone was seen once. The V and J genes are TRBV10-3 and TRBJ1-1, with 10 bases fitting TRBD1. Germline CDR1 reads ENHRY; CDR2 reads SYGVKD. The CDR3 length is 13 residues. V dropped 8 bases and J dropped 6; count of bases not matched to a gene: 6. CDR3 residues: CAIDKGQGAEAFF. The CDR3 DNA reads as TGTGCCATCGATAAAGGACAGGGGGCTGAAGCTTTCTTT.

The J gene is TRBJ2-3, the V gene TRBV6-5; TRBD2 matches at 13 bases. Germline CDR1 and CDR2: MNHEY and SVGAGI. This CDR3 is 15 amino acids long. V trimming: 8 bases; J trimming: 3 bases; junction bases outside the gene matches: 5. The DNA of the CDR3 is TGTGCCAGCCGACCGGGACTAGCGGGAACAGATACGCAGTATTTT. Translated: CASRPGLAGTDTQYF.

A remark on this clone: Other DNA sequences in the sample encode the same CDR3. This CDR3 reads CASSLDGADTQYF. The CDR3 nucleotides are TGTGCCAGCAGCTTAGACGGAGCAGATACGCAGTATTTT. The J gene is TRBJ2-3, the V gene TRBV11-1; D unresolved. V lost 1 base, J lost 4 bases, and 6 bases lay in between. Germline CDR1 SGHAT, CDR2 FQDESV (reference sequence). The CDR3 totals 13 residues.

The rearrangement uses TRBV12-5 and TRBJ2-3; D is unclear. This CDR3 spans 12 amino acids. Germline loops: CDR1 LGHNT, CDR2 FRNRAP. The V end was cut by 5 bases, the J end by 2 bases, with 5 bases between. CDR3 coding DNA: TGTGCTAGTGGTCCCTCCACAGATACGCAGTATTTT. Its protein is CASGPSTDTQYF.

V gene TRBV27 combines with J gene TRBJ2-1, with D perhaps TRBD1 (6 bases). Trimming took off 7 bases at V and 3 bases at J, with 16 bases between the two ends. CDR1 is MNHEY and CDR2 is SMNVEV in the germline V gene (reference sequence). This CDR3 is built from 15 residues. CDR3 nucleotide sequence: TGTGCCAGCACCGCGGACAGCCCTCACTACAATGAGCAGTTCTTC. Protein product: CASTADSPHYNEQFF.

Only one count was recorded for this clone. This chain links TRBV7-2 with TRBJ2-3; no reliable D call. This CDR3 is built from 12 residues. Trimming took 4 bases from V and 6 from J, leaving 8 bases between them. CDR1 and CDR2 (germline): SGHTA, FQGNSA. CDR3 residues: CASSSSWDTQYF. Written as DNA, the CDR3 is TGTGCCAGCAGCTCAAGCTGGGATACGCAGTATTTT.

The chain employs TRBV4-1 and TRBJ2-5; D possibly corresponds to TRBD1 (7 bases). CDR1 MGHRA and CDR2 YSYEKL come from the germline V gene. There are 13 residues in the CDR3. V lost 6 bases to trimming and J lost 1 base, with 9 bases between them. The CDR3 region is CASRQGGQETQYF. As DNA, the CDR3 is TGCGCCAGCAGGCAGGGGGGCCAAGAGACCCAGTACTTC.

J is TRBJ2-1 and V is TRBV5-4, with 7 nucleotides matching TRBD2. The CDR3 length is 16 residues. Germline assignment: CDR1 SGHNT and CDR2 YYREEE (reference sequence). Trimming took 4 bases from V and 4 from J; bases not matched to a gene: 11. The CDR3 sequence is CASSPRGGSKYNEQFF. The CDR3 DNA reads as TGTGCCAGCAGCCCTCGGGGCGGGAGTAAGTACAATGAGCAGTTCTTC. Full variable domain (remainder filled in from reference TRBV5-4 and TRBJ2-1): ETGVTQSPTHLIKTRGQQVTLRCSSQSGHNTVSWYQQALGQGPQFIFQYYREEENGRGNFPPRFSGLQFPNYSSELNVNALELDDSALYLCASSPRGGSKYNEQFFGPGTRLTVL.

This clone was counted only a few times. V and J are TRBV5-5 and TRBJ1-5; D ambiguous. The V end was cut by 4 bases, the J end by 2 bases, with 10 bases between. This CDR3 contains 14 residues. Germline CDR1 is SGHKS and CDR2 is YYEKEE (reference sequence). This CDR3 is CASSPTPGNQPQHF. In DNA form, the CDR3 reads TGTGCCAGCAGCCCCACACCCGGCAATCAGCCCCAGCATTTT.

The chain joins TRBV9 to TRBJ2-1; 10 positions match TRBD2. Germline V gene sequence: CDR1 SGDLS, CDR2 YYNGEE. The V segment lost 4 bases and the J segment 3 bases; nucleotides outside the gene matches: 4. The CDR3 is 15 residues long. CDR3: CASSMQRGGYNEQFF. The CDR3 DNA reads TGTGCCAGCAGCATGCAGCGGGGGGGCTACAATGAGCAGTTCTTC.

Remarks on this clone: Other DNA sequences in this sample translate to the same CDR3. The chain recombines TRBV9 with TRBJ2-5; 10 bases match TRBD2. Germline V CDR1 and CDR2: SGDLS, YYNGEE. The J segment lost 5 bases and the V segment lost 0 bases, leaving 7 bases of the junction unmatched. The CDR3 runs to 16 residues. The CDR3 DNA is TGTGCCAGCAGCGTAGGCAGCGGGGGGGGATCGGAGACCCAGTACTTC. Its translation is CASSVGSGGGSETQYF.

The sample holds one count of this clone. The chain has TRBV2 and TRBJ2-1, with TRBD1 as a possible D gene (6 bases). This CDR3 region has 14 residues. Trimming left V 7 bases short and J 7 bases short, with 17 bases between. Germline CDR1 and CDR2: SNHLY and FYNNEI. CDR3: CASTLGGSRNEQFF. CDR3 sequence (DNA): TGTGCCAGCACCCTTGGGGGCTCCCGTAATGAGCAGTTCTTC.

V and J are TRBV27 and TRBJ2-1; TRBD2 matches at 8 bases. Germline loops: CDR1 MNHEY, CDR2 SMNVEV (reference sequence). The length of the CDR3 is 16 residues. The J segment lost 9 bases and the V segment lost 0 bases, leaving 10 bases of the junction unmatched. CDR3 nucleotide sequence: TGTGCCAGCAGTTTATCTGCGGGAGGTCGTTTAGGTGAGCAGTTCTTC. Translated, it gives CASSLSAGGRLGEQFF.

The rearrangement joins TRBV7-2 to TRBJ1-1; D is uncertain. This CDR3 spans 13 amino acids. Germline loops: CDR1 SGHTA, CDR2 FQGNSA. Between the trimmed V and J ends, which lost 4 bases and 4 bases, there was a span of 10 bases. The CDR3 DNA follows: TGTGCCAGCAGCTCACGGGTTTTCACTGAAGCTTTCTTT. Its translation: CASSSRVFTEAFF.

The rearrangement joins TRBV6-5 to TRBJ1-6, with unresolved D. The CDR3 is 11 amino acids. Germline values: CDR1 MNHEY, CDR2 SVGAGI. Trimming left V 6 bases short and J 9 bases short, with 6 bases between. The CDR3, as DNA: TGTGCCAGCAGGGGAGGTTCACCCCTCCACTTT. Translation gives CASRGGSPLHF.

This clone appeared once. The gene calls are TRBV20-1 and TRBJ1-1; 7 nucleotides match TRBD1. This CDR3 comprises 10 residues. Germline V gene data show CDR1 as DFQATT and CDR2 as SNEGSKA (reference sequence). The CDR3: CSDRAPEAFF. The CDR3 DNA is TGCTCCGACAGGGCCCCTGAAGCTTTCTTT.

About this clone itself: Within the sample, other DNA sequences also encode this same CDR3. The V gene is TRBV7-2, the J gene TRBJ2-5; 9 nucleotides agree with TRBD2. The CDR3 length is 14 residues. In germline, CDR1 is SGHTA, CDR2 FQGNSA. J lost 4 bases, V lost 1 base, and 1 base had no gene match. The CDR3 sequence is CASSLGLAVETQYF. CDR3 nucleotides: TGTGCCAGCAGCTTAGGACTAGCGGTAGAGACCCAGTACTTC.

V and J are TRBV9 and TRBJ2-5, with TRBD2 identical over 10 bases. CDR1 and CDR2 (germline): SGDLS, YYNGEE. The J segment lost 2 bases and the V segment lost 3 bases, leaving 7 bases of the junction unmatched. This CDR3 is built from 16 residues. In DNA form, the CDR3 reads TGTGCCAGCAGCGCACAGATTAGCGGGGGGCAAGAGACCCAGTACTTC. Amino acids: CASSAQISGGQETQYF. Looking up the rest from reference TRBV9 and TRBJ2-5 gives the full variable domain: DSGVTQTPKHLITATGQRVTLRCSPRSGDLSVYWYQQSLDQGLQFLIQYYNGEERAKGNILERFSAQQFPDLHSELNLSSLELGDSALYFCASSAQISGGQETQYFGPGTRLLVL.

The V gene is TRBV7-9, the J gene TRBJ2-5; the match to TRBD2 covers 10 bases. J was trimmed by 1 base and V by 3 bases; bases with no gene match: 11. Germline V gene lookup returns CDR1 SEHNR and CDR2 FQNEAQ (reference sequence). The CDR3 is made up of 18 amino acids. The CDR3 DNA follows: TGTGCCAGCAGCTTGGCCCCAACAGCGGGAGGGCCCCAAGAGACCCAGTACTTC. Residues: CASSLAPTAGGPQETQYF.

This chain connects TRBV3-1 (or the pseudogene TRBV3-2) to TRBJ2-5; TRBD1 aligns across 7 bases. V lost 2 bases to trimming and J lost 5 bases; unmatched junction nucleotides: 11. The CDR3 contains 16 residues. Germline V gene lookup returns CDR1 LGHDT and CDR2 YNNKEL (reference sequence). The CDR3 sequence: CASSQRTTGARETQYF. The CDR3 DNA reads TGTGCCAGCAGCCAACGCACCACAGGGGCGCGTGAGACCCAGTACTTC.

The rearrangement uses TRBV29-1 and TRBJ1-3; D is uncertain. The CDR3 sequence is 12 residues long. V was shortened by 6 bases and J by 4 bases, with 10 bases between the two germline ends. CDR1 SQVTM and CDR2 ANQGSEA come from the germline V gene. CDR3 sequence (DNA): TGCAGCGTCGGAATGGGCGGAAACACCATATATTTT. Its translation: CSVGMGGNTIYF.

This clone was counted a few times. The chain carries TRBV6-6 and TRBJ2-6; 12 bases map to TRBD2. The CDR3 loop spans 21 amino acids. V trimming: 5 bases; J trimming: 0 bases; junction bases outside the gene matches: 14. The V gene's germline CDR1 is MNHNY and CDR2 SVGAGI (reference sequence). In DNA form, the CDR3 reads TGTGCCAGCAGTCCTCGAGGGGCTAGCGGGGGGGGGCCCTCTGGGGCCAACGTCCTGACTTTC. Encoded protein: CASSPRGASGGGPSGANVLTF.

About this clone: This CDR3 is also generated by other DNA sequences in the sample. As DNA, the CDR3 is TGTGCCAGCAGTCCCCGACGGGGCTATGGCTACACCTTC. Protein product: CASSPRRGYGYTF. The chain combines TRBV27 with TRBJ1-2, with D uncertain. The V end lost 5 bases, the J end lost 4 bases, and 11 bases lay between the germline ends. The CDR3 has 13 amino acids. Germline CDR1 and CDR2: MNHEY and SMNVEV (reference sequence).

This chain joins TRBV9 and TRBJ2-2, with D unclear. CDR1 SGDLS and CDR2 YYNGEE come from the germline V gene. V lost 0 bases to trimming and J lost 0 bases, with 6 bases between them. The CDR3 contains 15 residues. Here the CDR3 reads CASSVGRTNTGELFF. DNA of the CDR3: TGTGCCAGCAGCGTAGGCAGGACGAACACCGGGGAGCTGTTTTTT.

V and J are TRBV30 and TRBJ2-5, with TRBD2 as a possible D gene (5 bases). Trimming removed 1 base from V and 4 bases from J, with 10 bases in between. The CDR3 length is 13 residues. CDR1 and CDR2 from the germline V gene are GTSNPN and SVGIG (reference sequence). This chain's CDR3 is CAWSGRAGETQYF. The CDR3, as DNA: TGTGCCTGGAGTGGGCGGGCGGGAGAGACCCAGTACTTC. Full variable domain (rest looked up from reference TRBV30 and TRBJ2-5): SQTIHQWPATLVQPVGSPLSLECTVEGTSNPNLYWYRQAAGRGLQLLFYSVGIGQISSEVPQNLSASRPQDRQFILSSKKLLLSDSGFYLCAWSGRAGETQYFGPGTRLLVL.